Reported below is one TCR beta chain. With V trimmed by 4 bases and J by 5 bases, 3 bases remained unmatched. Germline CDR1 reads SNHLY; CDR2 reads FYNNEI. The CDR3 length is 14 residues. As originally analysed: Estimated nucleated cell counts came from reference gene primer amplification. Clones were sequenced by immunoSEQ multiplex PCR, and TCRdb holds only the in-frame ones, with some missing. V, J and clone size are those of that table, while D and trimming were read from the DNA. The sample includes 180,000 or so clones, around 86% of them seen just once. This sample was taken from a study of blood T cell repertoires in COVID-19. For the study at large: COVID-19 samples, acute and convalescent, were from the United States, Italy and Spain.

The V call is TRBV2, the J call TRBJ2-7; 12 bases align to TRBD2. Material for sequencing was peripheral blood. The sequence was obtained from a man aged 18 to 35 with acute or convalescent COVID-19. For the CDR3, the DNA is TGTGCCAGCAGTGGGACTAGCGGGGACAACGAGCAGTACGTC. Translated: CASSGTSGDNEQYV.